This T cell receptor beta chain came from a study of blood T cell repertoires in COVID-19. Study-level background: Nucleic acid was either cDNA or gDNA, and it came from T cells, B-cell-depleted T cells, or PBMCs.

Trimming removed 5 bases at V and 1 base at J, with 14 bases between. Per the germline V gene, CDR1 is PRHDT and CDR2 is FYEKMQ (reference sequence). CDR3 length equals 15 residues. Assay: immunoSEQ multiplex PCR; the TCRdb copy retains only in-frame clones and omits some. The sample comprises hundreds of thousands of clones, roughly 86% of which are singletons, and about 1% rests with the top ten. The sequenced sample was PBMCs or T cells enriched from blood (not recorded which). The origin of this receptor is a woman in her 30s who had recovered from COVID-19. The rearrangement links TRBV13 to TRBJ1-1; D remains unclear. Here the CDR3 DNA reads TGTGCCAGCAGCGGGATAGGTAGCGGGAACACTGAAGCTTTCTTT. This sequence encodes CASSGIGSGNTEAFF.